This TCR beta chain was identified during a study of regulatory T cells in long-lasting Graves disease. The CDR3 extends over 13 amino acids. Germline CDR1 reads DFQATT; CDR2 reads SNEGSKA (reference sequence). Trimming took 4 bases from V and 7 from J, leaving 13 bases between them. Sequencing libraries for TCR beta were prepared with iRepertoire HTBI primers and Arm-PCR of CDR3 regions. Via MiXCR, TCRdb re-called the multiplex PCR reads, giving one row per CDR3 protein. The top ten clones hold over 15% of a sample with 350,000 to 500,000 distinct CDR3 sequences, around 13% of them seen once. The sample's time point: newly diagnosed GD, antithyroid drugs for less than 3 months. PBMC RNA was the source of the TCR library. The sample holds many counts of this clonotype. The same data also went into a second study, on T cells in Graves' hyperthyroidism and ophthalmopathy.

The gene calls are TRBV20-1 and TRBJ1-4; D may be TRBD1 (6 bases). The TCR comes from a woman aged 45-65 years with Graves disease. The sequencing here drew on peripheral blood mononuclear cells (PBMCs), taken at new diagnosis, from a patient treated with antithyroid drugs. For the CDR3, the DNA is TGCAGTGCTAAAGGGGGGGGAATTGAAAAACTGTTTTTT. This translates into CSAKGGGIEKLFF.